This record looks at one TCR beta chain sequence and its context. The CDR3 has 19 amino acids. The germline gives CDR1 SGHRS, CDR2 YFSETQ. J lost 0 bases, V lost 2 bases, and 13 bases had no gene match. TCRdb's table, derived via immunoSEQ multiplex PCR, lists solely in-frame clones and lacks some. The sample lists a few hundred thousand clones; nearly 90% were seen once. The data derive from a study of blood T cell repertoires in COVID-19. This clonotype was sampled from a woman aged 45-65 years who had been exposed to COVID-19. The sequencing sample was made of PBMCs or T cells enriched from blood (not recorded which). The V and J genes are TRBV5-1 and TRBJ2-3; TRBD2 agrees at 9 bases. DNA for the CDR3: TGCGCCAGCAGCTTCGGTGGCGGCGGGGGGGTAACTAGCACAGATACGCAGTATTTT. Translation: CASSFGGGGGVTSTDTQYF.